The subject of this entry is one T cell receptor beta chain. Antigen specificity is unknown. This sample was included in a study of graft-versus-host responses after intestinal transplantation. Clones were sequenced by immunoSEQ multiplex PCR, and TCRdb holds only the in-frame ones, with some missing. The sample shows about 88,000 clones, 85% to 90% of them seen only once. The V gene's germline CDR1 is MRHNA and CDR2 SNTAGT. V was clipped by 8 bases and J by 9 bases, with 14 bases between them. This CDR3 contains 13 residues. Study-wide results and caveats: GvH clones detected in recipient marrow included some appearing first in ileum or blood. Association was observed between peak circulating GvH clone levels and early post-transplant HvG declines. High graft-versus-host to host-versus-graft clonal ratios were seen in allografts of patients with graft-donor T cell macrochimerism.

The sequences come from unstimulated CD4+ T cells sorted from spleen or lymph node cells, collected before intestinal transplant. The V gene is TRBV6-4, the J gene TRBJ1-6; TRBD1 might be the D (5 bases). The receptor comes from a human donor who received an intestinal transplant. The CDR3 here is CASRGVYGSPLHF. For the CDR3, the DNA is TGTGCCAGCCGGGGGGTCTATGGTTCACCCCTCCACTTT.